Below, 7 T cell receptor beta chains from the same sample are listed, as sequenced in a study of cytomegalovirus exposure and HLA in healthy donors. PCR was performed using 60 Vbeta and 13 Jbeta primers. Some clones are missing from TCRdb's copy, which holds only in-frame ones; the method was immunoSEQ multiplex PCR. The top ten clones hold 4% to 6% of a sample with fewer than 150,000 clones, roughly 80% of them seen once. Material for sequencing was PBMCs. These receptors all stem from a woman aged 50 to 65 in good health and CMV-seronegative.

The chain is built from TRBV7-6 and TRBJ1-6; 8 positions agree with TRBD1. The ends lost 6 bases at V and 8 bases at J; junction bases unmatched: 6. Germline assignment: CDR1 SGHVS and CDR2 FNYEAQ. This CDR3 comprises 14 residues. The CDR3 DNA follows: TGTGCCAGCAGGGCATTGGGACAGGATTCACCCCTCCACTTT. Protein: CASRALGQDSPLHF.

This clone appeared once. The chain joins TRBV9 to TRBJ1-3, with no clear D. Germline V gives CDR1 SGDLS, CDR2 YYNGEE. The length of the CDR3 is 15 residues. Between the trimmed V and J ends, which lost 0 bases and 5 bases, there was a span of 12 bases. CDR3 nucleotides: TGTGCCAGCAGCGTAGCTGAGACTTCGAGAAACACCATATATTTT. This sequence encodes CASSVAETSRNTIYF.

This chain connects TRBV4-3 to TRBJ1-2; TRBD1 agrees at 11 bases. Germline V gene sequence: CDR1 LGHNA, CDR2 YSLEER. The CDR3 runs to 17 residues. Unmatched junction bases numbered 6, after V lost 0 bases and J lost 3 bases. For the CDR3, the DNA is TGCGCCAGCAGCCAAGAGGTCAGGACAGGGGGCTACTATGGCTACACCTTC. This codes for CASSQEVRTGGYYGYTF.

The rearrangement uses TRBV4-2 and TRBJ2-2, with 9 nucleotides matching TRBD1. The V gene end was trimmed by 1 base and the J gene end by 3 bases; junction bases not matched to a gene: 0. The CDR3 totals 15 residues. From germline, CDR1 is LGHNA and CDR2 YNFKEQ. This CDR3 reads CASSQGTGDTGELFF. The CDR3 bases are TGTGCCAGCAGCCAAGGGACAGGGGACACCGGGGAGCTGTTTTTT.

The V gene is TRBV7-2, the J gene TRBJ2-1; TRBD1 agrees at 11 bases. The J segment lost 9 bases and the V segment lost 5 bases, leaving 9 bases of the junction unmatched. This CDR3 spans 15 amino acids. Germline CDR1 is SGHTA and CDR2 is FQGNSA. CDR3 DNA sequence: TGTGCCAGCAGCCTCTCCGGGACAGGGGGAGGTGAGCAGTTCTTC. It is translated as CASSLSGTGGGEQFF.

The V call is TRBV13, the J call TRBJ1-2, with TRBD1 matching 9 bases. CDR1 is PRHDT and CDR2 is FYEKMQ in the germline V gene (reference sequence). CDR3 length: 14 amino acids. Unmatched junction bases numbered 1, after V lost 3 bases and J lost 2 bases. The CDR3 coding sequence is TGTGCCAGCAGCTTGGACAGGGGCAACTATGGCTACACCTTC. Translation: CASSLDRGNYGYTF.

Notes on this clone: Other DNA variants within this sample encode the same CDR3. J is TRBJ1-1 and V is TRBV6-5, with D maybe TRBD1 (6 bases). Germline CDR1 is MNHEY and CDR2 is SVGAGI. CDR3 length: 13 amino acids. V was pared by 6 bases and J by 1 base, with 9 bases between. The DNA for the CDR3 is TGTGCCAGCAGCACGACAGGGAACACTGAAGCTTTCTTT. Its protein is CASSTTGNTEAFF.